Shown below are 8 T cell receptor beta chains from a single sample sequenced in a study of cytomegalovirus exposure and HLA in healthy donors. In the PCR, 60 Vbeta and 13 Jbeta primers were used. Here immunoSEQ multiplex PCR was the method, and the copy in TCRdb shows in-frame clones only, minus some. In all, the sample yields around 100,000 clones. Input material: PBMCs. The receptors stem from a man between 50 and 59 years old in good health and CMV-seronegative.

The rearrangement links TRBV9 to TRBJ1-1; unclear D gene. CDR3 length equals 15 residues. The germline gives CDR1 SGDLS, CDR2 YYNGEE. The V and J ends lost 0 bases and 1 base respectively, with 10 bases between them. The CDR3 DNA sequence: TGTGCCAGCAGCGTAGTGCGACAAACGAACACTGAAGCTTTCTTT. Its protein product is CASSVVRQTNTEAFF.

This rearrangement joins TRBV2 to TRBJ2-7; 8 nucleotides line up with TRBD2. This CDR3 is 16 amino acids long. After removal of 6 bases from V and 5 bases from J, the junction contained 15 bases not matched to a gene. Germline loops: CDR1 SNHLY, CDR2 FYNNEI. CDR3 in amino acids: CASRHNSGTREDEQYF. The CDR3 nucleotides read TGTGCCAGCAGACACAACTCCGGGACTAGGGAGGACGAGCAGTACTTC.

The chain combines TRBV11-2 with TRBJ2-1; TRBD1 agrees at 9 bases. Germline V gene lookup returns CDR1 SGHAT and CDR2 FQNNGV. This CDR3 contains 15 residues. Losses at the gene ends were 5 bases for V and 9 bases for J; bases not matched to a gene: 11. The CDR3 spells CASSRRPDRGGEQFF. Here the CDR3 DNA reads TGTGCCAGCAGCCGCCGTCCGGACAGGGGCGGTGAGCAGTTCTTC.

V and J are TRBV5-1 and TRBJ1-1; D remains ambiguous. The germline CDR1 and CDR2 sequences are SGHRS and YFSETQ. V was clipped by 0 bases and J by 7 bases, with 13 bases between them. The CDR3 runs to 14 residues. The CDR3 DNA reads TGCGCCAGCAGCTTGGCGGGGAAGGTAAATGAAGCTTTCTTT. It encodes CASSLAGKVNEAFF.

This rearrangement joins TRBV18 to TRBJ1-2; 7 nucleotides match TRBD1. Trimming removed 4 bases from V and 0 bases from J; junction bases left unmatched: 11. This CDR3 contains 17 residues. CDR1 KGHSH and CDR2 LQKENI come from the germline V gene. The CDR3 is CASSLSTGLNPNYGYTF. CDR3 in DNA: TGTGCCAGCTCACTTTCGACAGGGCTAAACCCTAACTATGGCTACACCTTC. The variable domain in full, completed from reference TRBV18 and TRBJ1-2, reads NAGVMQNPRHLVRRRGQEARLRCSPMKGHSHVYWYRQLPEEGLKFMVYLQKENIIDESGMPKERFSAEFPKEGPSILRIQQVVRGDSAAYFCASSLSTGLNPNYGYTFGSGTRLTVV.

J is TRBJ2-7 and V is TRBV14; D call uncertain. Germline CDR1 SGHDN, CDR2 FVKESK. CDR3 length equals 13 residues. Between the trimmed V and J ends, which lost 4 bases and 2 bases, there was a span of 9 bases. CDR3 sequence reads: CASSRLGTYEQYF. For the CDR3, the DNA is TGTGCCAGCAGCCGGCTAGGCACCTACGAGCAGTACTTC.

This chain uses TRBV29-1 with TRBJ2-2, with 8 bases aligning to TRBD2. The J segment lost 5 bases and the V segment lost 7 bases, leaving 9 bases of the junction unmatched. Germline CDR1 SQVTM, CDR2 ANQGSEA. The CDR3 loop spans 14 amino acids. CDR3 coding DNA: TGCAGCGCTCGTTATGGCGGGGGGACCGGGGAGCTGTTTTTT. It codes for CSARYGGGTGELFF.

The CDR3 DNA follows: TGTGCCAGCAGCCCTTATAACACAGATACGCAGTATTTT. Translated, it gives CASSPYNTDTQYF. The V gene is TRBV2, the J gene TRBJ2-3; D not certain. The CDR3 is 13 amino acids. CDR1 and CDR2 from the germline V gene are SNHLY and FYNNEI. V lost 6 bases and J lost 2, with 9 bases in between.